The text below deals with one T cell receptor beta chain. The CDR3 consists of 19 residues. CDR1 and CDR2 (germline): SGHAT, FQNNGV. Trimming cost V 5 bases and J 3 bases; bases outside gene matches: 14. Using a J-beta primer mix together with a sample-barcoded 5' primer, a second PCR was run for roughly 6 to 12 cycles. A 12-random-nucleotide template-switch adaptor tagged each cDNA molecule. MiXCR was run by TCRdb on the 5' RACE reads, yielding one entry per CDR3 protein. The table shows 1,500,000 or so distinct CDR3 sequences, with approximately 59% occurring only once. The sample belongs to a study of blood T cells in healthy people across ages. Study details: Per two T cells, template switching captured roughly one barcoded beta molecule.

This chain joins TRBV11-2 and TRBJ2-1; 12 bases are shared with TRBD2. The source is a man aged 18 to 30 in good health. The sequencing input was blood. As DNA, the CDR3 is TGTGCCAGCAGCGTGACTAGCGGGAGCCCCGTTCCTATCTACAATGAGCAGTTCTTC. Protein sequence: CASSVTSGSPVPIYNEQFF.